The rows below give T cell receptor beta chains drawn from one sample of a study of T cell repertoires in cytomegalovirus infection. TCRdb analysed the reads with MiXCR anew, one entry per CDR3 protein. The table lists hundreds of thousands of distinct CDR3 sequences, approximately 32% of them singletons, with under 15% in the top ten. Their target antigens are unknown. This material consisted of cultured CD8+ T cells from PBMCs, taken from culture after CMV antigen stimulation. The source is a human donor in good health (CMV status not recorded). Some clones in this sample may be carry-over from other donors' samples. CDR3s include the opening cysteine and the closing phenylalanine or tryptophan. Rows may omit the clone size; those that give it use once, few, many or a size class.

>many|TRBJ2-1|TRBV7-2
CASTYGPDSYNEQFF
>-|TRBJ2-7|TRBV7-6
CASSLSSFDEQYF
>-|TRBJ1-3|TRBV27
CASINEAGAITGNTIYF
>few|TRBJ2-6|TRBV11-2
CASTAASGANVLTF
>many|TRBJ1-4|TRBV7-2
CASSPGHRGNEKLFF
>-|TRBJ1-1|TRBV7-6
CASSLATGADTEAFF
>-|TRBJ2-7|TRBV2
CACIGTGLYEQYF
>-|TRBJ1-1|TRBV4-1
CASSQDLTGGFGEAFF
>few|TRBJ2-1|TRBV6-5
CASSYSILPAGILNEQFF
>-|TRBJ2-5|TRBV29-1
CSVEDLRLGTGTQYF
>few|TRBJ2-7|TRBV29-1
CSVELAGDGSYEQYF
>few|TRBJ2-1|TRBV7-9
CASSLMSGEQFF
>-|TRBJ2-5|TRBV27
CASSFGGGTAETQYF
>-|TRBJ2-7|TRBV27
CASSTRGRNSYEQYF
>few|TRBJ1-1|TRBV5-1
CASSLALGSGAFF
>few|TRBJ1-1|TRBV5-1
CASSLAAANTEAFF
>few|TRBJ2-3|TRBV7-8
CASRLLASDTQYF
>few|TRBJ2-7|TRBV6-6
CASSYSDYYEQYF
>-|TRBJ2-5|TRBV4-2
CASSQVVYVSGQGVQETQYF
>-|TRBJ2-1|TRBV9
CASSVDGSAKQFF
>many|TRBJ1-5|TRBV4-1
CASSQSPGEGNQPQHF
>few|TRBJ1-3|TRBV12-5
CASGSWAGNTIYF
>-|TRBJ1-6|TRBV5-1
CASSFLATGGFSPLHF
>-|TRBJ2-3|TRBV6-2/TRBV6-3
CASSSLTSGRDTQYF
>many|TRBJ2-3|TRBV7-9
CASSYQGQADTQYF
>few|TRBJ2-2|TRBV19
CASNPPSGGPGELFF
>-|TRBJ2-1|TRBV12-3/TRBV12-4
CASSLGYRAWDEQFF
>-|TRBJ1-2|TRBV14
CASSHGHDFSGTGPYGYTF
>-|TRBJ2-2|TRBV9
CASSEDGTGELFF
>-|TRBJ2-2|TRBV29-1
CSVVGGIHTGELFF
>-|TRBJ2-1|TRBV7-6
CASSLGGMGPWVDEQFF
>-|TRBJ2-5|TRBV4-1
CASSPEMGGEETQYF
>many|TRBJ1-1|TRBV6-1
CASSEVFLDLNTEAFF
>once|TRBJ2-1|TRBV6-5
CATSLWDEQFF
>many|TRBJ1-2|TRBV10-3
CAISEGGEGRYGYTF
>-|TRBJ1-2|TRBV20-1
CSATSGQRTIGSYGYTF
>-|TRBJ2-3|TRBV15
CATSRDATDTQYF
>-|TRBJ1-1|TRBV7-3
CASSQFTRGGNTEAFF
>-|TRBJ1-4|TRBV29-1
CSEDDRGFIKIDEKLFF
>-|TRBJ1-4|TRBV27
CASSLEGLNEKLFF
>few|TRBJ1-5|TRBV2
CASSSQGGQLQPQHF
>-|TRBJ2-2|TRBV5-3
CATRGALGELFF
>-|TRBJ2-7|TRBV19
CASSFLQGYEQYF
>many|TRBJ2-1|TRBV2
CASSRGAHSSYNEQFF
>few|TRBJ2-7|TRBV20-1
CSASWRYQQYF
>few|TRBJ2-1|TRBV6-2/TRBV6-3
CASSYGLLLQFF
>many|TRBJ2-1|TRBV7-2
CASSFWTNRRYNEQFF